The rows below give T cell receptor beta chains drawn from one sample of a study of T cells in localized non-small cell lung cancer. Method: immunoSEQ multiplex PCR; TCRdb's copy keeps in-frame clones and lacks some. Of just under 20,000 clones listed, 70% to 90% are singletons. The starting material was peripheral blood, obtained before any cancer treatment. The origin of the receptors is a man aged 40 to 69 with stage I lung adenocarcinoma. Each CDR3 is given with its conserved first and last residue. D genes are given only for firm matches. Clone size appears in some rows only: once, few, many, or a class for an expanded clone.

cdr3_aa,cdr3_nt,d_call,clone_size,cdr3_length,v_call,j_call
CASSSLGTGGSNEQFF,TGTGCCAGCAGTTCTTTAGGGACAGGGGGTTCGAATGAGCAGTTCTTC,TRBD1,-,16,TRBV6-6,TRBJ2-1
CASSRQGLAGDEQFF,TGTGCCAGCAGCAGACAGGGACTAGCGGGAGATGAGCAGTTCTTC,TRBD2,-,15,TRBV6-4,TRBJ2-1
CASRLPGKETQYF,TGTGCCAGTAGACTTCCAGGGAAAGAGACCCAGTACTTC,-,-,13,TRBV19,TRBJ2-5
CASSLELGTDTQYF,TGCGCCAGCAGCTTGGAATTGGGCACAGATACGCAGTATTTT,-,-,14,TRBV5-1,TRBJ2-3
CASSLAEGLAGGRRYEQYF,TGCGCCAGCAGCTTGGCCGAGGGACTAGCGGGAGGGAGAAGGTACGAGCAGTACTTC,TRBD2,once,19,TRBV5-1,TRBJ2-7
CASSLELAGGHEQYF,TGTGCCAGCAGCTTAGAGCTAGCGGGAGGTCACGAGCAGTACTTC,TRBD2,-,15,TRBV7-8,TRBJ2-7
CASRLGPVGEQFF,TGTGCCAGCCGACTAGGTCCAGTAGGTGAGCAGTTCTTC,-,-,13,TRBV6-5,TRBJ2-1
CASRLDSANTGELFF,TGTGCCAGCAGGCTGGACAGCGCGAACACCGGGGAGCTGTTTTTT,-,-,15,TRBV7-2,TRBJ2-2
CASSPRGDTEAFF,TGTGCCAGCAGTCCCCGGGGGGACACTGAAGCTTTCTTT,-,-,13,TRBV7-9,TRBJ1-1
CASSVVAGANEQYF,TGCGCCAGCAGCGTCGTAGCGGGAGCGAACGAGCAGTACTTC,TRBD2,-,14,TRBV5-1,TRBJ2-7
CASRVTVSSYEQYF,TGTGCCAGCAGGGTCACGGTGAGCTCCTACGAGCAGTACTTC,-,-,14,TRBV6-1,TRBJ2-7
CASSVVGARDTQYF,TGTGCCAGCAGCGTAGTAGGGGCGAGAGATACGCAGTATTTT,-,-,14,TRBV9,TRBJ2-3
CASSEAGTQGAQPEQFF,TGTGCCAGCAGTGAAGCAGGTACACAGGGGGCGCAACCCGAGCAGTTCTTC,TRBD1,-,17,TRBV6-1,TRBJ2-1
CATGQSTDTQYF,TGTGCCACCGGACAGTCCACAGATACGCAGTATTTT,-,-,12,TRBV10-3,TRBJ2-3
CASSLDEREALSSYEQYF,TGTGCCAGCAGCTTAGACGAGCGGGAGGCCTTGAGCTCCTACGAGCAGTACTTC,TRBD2,-,18,TRBV7-6,TRBJ2-7
CASSPGGETQYF,TGTGCCAGCTCACCAGGAGGGGAGACCCAGTACTTC,-,-,12,TRBV18,TRBJ2-5
CAWRPGSGNTIYF,TGTGCCTGGAGACCGGGGTCTGGAAACACCATATATTTT,-,-,13,TRBV30,TRBJ1-3
CASSPRGLGTDTQYF,TGTGCCAGCAGCCCAAGGGGATTAGGCACAGATACGCAGTATTTT,-,-,15,TRBV7-3,TRBJ2-3
CASSLGPNTEAFF,TGTGCCAGCAGCTTAGGACCTAACACTGAAGCTTTCTTT,-,-,13,TRBV13,TRBJ1-1
CASSSTISYGYTF,TGTGCCAGCAGTTCGACAATTTCGTACGGCTACACCTTC,-,-,13,TRBV28,TRBJ1-2
CSTGVNSPLHF,TGCAGTACAGGGGTAAATTCACCCCTCCACTTT,TRBD1,-,11,TRBV20-1,TRBJ1-6
CASSRTSGIQETQYF,TGTGCCAGCAGCCGGACTAGCGGTATCCAAGAGACCCAGTACTTC,TRBD2,-,15,TRBV11-2,TRBJ2-5
CASSSPTGDTQYF,TGTGCCAGCAGCTCGCCGACGGGAGATACGCAGTATTTT,-,-,13,TRBV7-9,TRBJ2-3
CASSQCQADYEQFF,TGCGCCAGCAGTCAATGTCAAGCAGATTATGAGCAGTTCTTC,-,-,14,TRBV23-1,TRBJ2-1
CASSSSWGRQETQYF,TGTGCCAGCAGCTCCTCATGGGGGCGTCAAGAGACCCAGTACTTC,-,-,15,TRBV5-5,TRBJ2-5
CASSLGRQGSSYNEQFF,TGCGCCAGCAGCTTGGGAAGACAGGGGAGCTCCTACAATGAGCAGTTCTTC,TRBD1,-,17,TRBV5-1,TRBJ2-1
CASSLVGAEAFF,TGTGCCAGCAGCTTAGTCGGGGCTGAAGCTTTCTTT,-,few,12,TRBV11-2,TRBJ1-1
CASSFSPSGRSTDTQYF,TGTGCCAGCAGCTTCTCCCCGTCCGGACGGAGCACAGATACGCAGTATTTT,-,-,17,TRBV7-8,TRBJ2-3
CAIKGQVDEKLFF,TGTGCCATCAAGGGCCAGGTGGATGAAAAACTGTTTTTT,-,once,13,TRBV10-3,TRBJ1-4
CASSEPRDISINTEAFF,TGTGCCAGCAGTGAACCACGGGACATCTCAATTAACACTGAAGCTTTCTTT,-,-,17,TRBV6-4,TRBJ1-1
CASKWDALTDTQYF,TGTGCCAGTAAGTGGGACGCACTCACAGATACGCAGTATTTT,-,-,14,TRBV19,TRBJ2-3
CASSVASSGNTIYF,TGTGCCAGCAGCGTAGCCAGCTCTGGAAACACCATATATTTT,-,-,14,TRBV9,TRBJ1-3
CASSFGRWGETQYF,TGTGCCAGCAGTTTTGGGCGGTGGGGAGAGACCCAGTACTTC,-,-,14,TRBV27,TRBJ2-5
CASSAAGADTQYF,TGTGCCAGCAGTGCGGCGGGCGCAGATACGCAGTATTTT,-,-,13,TRBV6-5,TRBJ2-3
CASSIVRGYSNQPQHF,TGTGCCAGTAGTATAGTAAGGGGCTACAGCAATCAGCCCCAGCATTTT,-,-,16,TRBV19,TRBJ1-5
CASSATGTDYNEQFF,TGTGCCAGCAGTGCTACAGGGACAGACTACAATGAGCAGTTCTTC,TRBD1,-,15,TRBV9,TRBJ2-1
CASSLASGTYEQYF,TGTGCCAGCAGCTTGGCCTCGGGGACCTACGAGCAGTACTTC,-,-,14,TRBV11-2,TRBJ2-7